These 5 T cell receptor beta chains were sequenced from one sample in a study of shared clonotypes between healthy human individuals. Assay used: immunoSEQ multiplex PCR; TCRdb lists only in-frame clones, some missing. The table has 800,000 to 1,200,000 clones, approximately 80% seen once. Specimen: memory CD4+ T cells from PBMCs. Subset denoted: CD45RA-negative fraction. These receptor sequences come from a man aged 18 to 30 in good health. Some clones in this sample may be carry-over from other donors' samples.

This rearrangement joins TRBV28 to TRBJ1-5; D call uncertain. The CDR3 loop spans 17 amino acids. V lost 6 bases and J lost 0, with 18 bases in between. CDR1 MDHEN and CDR2 SYDVKM come from the germline V gene. The CDR3 DNA sequence: TGTGCCAGCAGCCCAATTGAACATCTTTATAGCAATCAGCCCCAGCATTTT. Protein product: CASSPIEHLYSNQPQHF.

The chain joins TRBV9 to TRBJ1-2; unclear D gene. The CDR3 sequence is 15 residues long. CDR1 is SGDLS and CDR2 is YYNGEE in the germline V gene. The V end lost 0 bases, the J end lost 6 bases, and 15 bases lay between the germline ends. CDR3 bases: TGTGCCAGCAGCGTAGAGTTGGAGAGGGAAGATGGCTACACCTTC. This gives the protein CASSVELEREDGYTF.

This clone has just one count. The chain carries TRBV7-2 and TRBJ2-7; no clear D gene. Germline V CDR1 and CDR2: SGHTA, FQGNSA. The V gene lost 3 bases and the J gene lost 1 base, with 7 bases spanning the gap. The CDR3 runs to 13 residues. CDR3 protein: CASSFEVSYEQYF. CDR3 nucleotides: TGTGCCAGCAGCTTTGAAGTATCCTACGAGCAGTACTTC.

The chain carries TRBV28 and TRBJ2-3; TRBD2 agrees at 8 bases. V trimming: 11 bases; J trimming: 1 base; junction bases outside the gene matches: 5. Germline assignment: CDR1 MDHEN and CDR2 SYDVKM. The CDR3 has 13 amino acids. The CDR3 region is CASGRVGTDTQYF. CDR3 DNA sequence: TGTGCCTCCGGGAGGGTGGGCACAGATACGCAGTATTTT.

This clone was recorded a few times. This chain joins TRBV2 and TRBJ1-4, with a possible D match to TRBD1 (6 bases). Germline CDR1 is SNHLY and CDR2 is FYNNEI. The CDR3 covers 15 residues. Trimming left V 8 bases short and J 5 bases short, with 18 bases between. The CDR3 sequence: CASLGFGQGNEKLFF. The CDR3 DNA reads as TGTGCCAGCCTCGGTTTCGGGCAGGGGAATGAAAAACTGTTTTTT. The whole variable domain, filled in from reference TRBV2 and TRBJ1-4, reads EPEVTQTPSHQVTQMGQEVILRCVPISNHLYFYWYRQILGQKVEFLVSFYNNEISEKSEIFDDQFSVERPDGSNFTLKIRSTKLEDSAMYFCASLGFGQGNEKLFFGSGTQLSVL.